Listed below are T cell receptor beta chains from one sample, sequenced in a study of CD8 T cells in ankylosing spondylitis. TCRdb itself ran the 5' RACE reads through MiXCR, one entry per CDR3 protein. Seen here are some 240,000 distinct CDR3 sequences, about 7.3% observed once, and the top ten hold about 14%. Sequencing was done on a sample of blood, either unsorted or a sorted T cell fraction (not recorded which). All receptors derive from a male donor with ankylosing spondylitis. Both conserved end residues are part of each CDR3. D genes are given only for firm matches. Rows give clone size only sometimes, using once, few, many, or a class for an expanded clone.

v_gene: TRBV4-2
abundance: .
j_gene: TRBJ1-2
d_gene: .
CDR3aa: CASSQDPARYTF
CDR3nt: TGTGCCAGCAGCCAAGACCCGGCCCGCTACACCTTC

v_gene: TRBV27
abundance: many
j_gene: TRBJ1-1
d_gene: TRBD1
CDR3aa: CASSNFYRGMNTEAFF
CDR3nt: TGTGCCAGCAGCAACTTTTACAGGGGAATGAACACTGAAGCTTTCTTT

v_gene: TRBV6-1
abundance: many
j_gene: TRBJ1-1
d_gene: TRBD1
CDR3aa: CASSAFRDRRTEAFF
CDR3nt: TGTGCCAGCAGTGCTTTCCGGGACAGGAGGACTGAAGCTTTCTTT

v_gene: TRBV7-9
abundance: .
j_gene: TRBJ1-2
d_gene: TRBD1
CDR3aa: CASSSEGQENYGYTF
CDR3nt: TGTGCCAGCAGCTCCGAGGGACAGGAGAACTATGGCTACACCTTC

v_gene: TRBV6-5
abundance: .
j_gene: TRBJ1-2
d_gene: .
CDR3aa: CASSYSEGSYGYTF
CDR3nt: TGTGCCAGCAGTTACTCGGAGGGGTCATATGGCTACACCTTC

v_gene: TRBV5-1
abundance: many
j_gene: TRBJ1-2
d_gene: .
CDR3aa: CASSWNKGGYTF
CDR3nt: TGCGCCAGCAGCTGGAACAAGGGAGGCTACACCTTC

v_gene: TRBV2
abundance: many
j_gene: TRBJ2-3
d_gene: TRBD2
CDR3aa: CASSEGLAGDSDTQYF
CDR3nt: TGTGCCAGCAGTGAAGGGCTAGCGGGAGATTCAGATACGCAGTATTTT

v_gene: TRBV6-5
abundance: many
j_gene: TRBJ2-1
d_gene: TRBD2
CDR3aa: CASSYSIRLAGDSEQFF
CDR3nt: TGTGCCAGCAGTTACTCGATCCGACTAGCGGGGGATTCTGAGCAGTTCTTC

v_gene: TRBV4-3
abundance: many
j_gene: TRBJ1-2
d_gene: .
CDR3aa: CASSPVETNYGYTF
CDR3nt: TGCGCCAGCAGCCCTGTCGAGACGAACTATGGCTACACCTTC

v_gene: TRBV7-2
abundance: many
j_gene: TRBJ2-2
d_gene: .
CDR3aa: CASSLDFNTGELFF
CDR3nt: TGTGCCAGCAGCTTAGACTTCAACACCGGGGAGCTGTTTTTT

v_gene: TRBV7-9
abundance: many
j_gene: TRBJ2-3
d_gene: TRBD2
CDR3aa: CASSLGLAGEPDTQYF
CDR3nt: TGTGCCAGCAGCTTAGGACTAGCGGGAGAGCCAGATACGCAGTATTTT

v_gene: TRBV25-1
abundance: many
j_gene: TRBJ2-5
d_gene: TRBD1
CDR3aa: CASSGQGPAETQYF
CDR3nt: TGTGCCAGCAGTGGACAGGGACCCGCAGAGACCCAGTACTTC

v_gene: TRBV13
abundance: .
j_gene: TRBJ2-6
d_gene: .
CDR3aa: CASSLGRSSGANVLTF
CDR3nt: TGTGCCAGCAGCTTGGGGAGAAGCTCTGGGGCCAACGTCCTGACTTTC

v_gene: TRBV6-1
abundance: .
j_gene: TRBJ1-1
d_gene: .
CDR3aa: CASRTGLLRRDTEAFF
CDR3nt: TGTGCCAGCAGGACGGGACTCTTAAGACGGGACACTGAAGCTTTCTTT

v_gene: TRBV20-1
abundance: once
j_gene: TRBJ2-5
d_gene: TRBD2
CDR3aa: CSAPSGGQETQYF
CDR3nt: TGCAGTGCGCCTTCGGGGGGGCAAGAGACCCAGTACTTC

v_gene: TRBV29-1
abundance: many
j_gene: TRBJ2-1
d_gene: .
CDR3aa: CSVGQYSGQFF
CDR3nt: TGCAGCGTTGGACAGTATAGTGGGCAGTTCTTC

v_gene: TRBV28
abundance: .
j_gene: TRBJ1-4
d_gene: .
CDR3aa: CASSPERVRVSEKLFF
CDR3nt: TGTGCCAGCAGCCCCGAGAGGGTTAGGGTTAGTGAAAAACTGTTTTTT